This TCR beta chain was obtained from a study of regulatory T cells in long-lasting Graves disease. The sample holds a few counts of this clonotype. What it binds is unknown. With V trimmed by 6 bases and J by 5 bases, 5 bases remained unmatched. This CDR3 is built from 14 residues. The time point: persistent/refractory GD, antithyroid drugs over 5 years with positive TRAb. PBMCs provided the RNA from which the TCR library was made. Patient provenance is recorded as an endocrinology department in Xi'an, China. Notes on the study in general: Among the persistent patients, approximately 2,900 public clonotypes were shared, more than the approximately 970 shared among new patients. Persistent disease exhibited a predilection for TRBV28, TRBJ1-2 and TRBJ2-5. Study was limited to peripheral blood, excluding thyroid tissue.

Arm-PCR of CDR3 regions with iRepertoire HTBI primers generated TCR beta libraries. TCRdb reanalysed the multiplex PCR reads using MiXCR and keeps one entry per CDR3 protein. The top ten clones hold more than 20% of a sample with 300,000 to 500,000 distinct CDR3 sequences, under 25% of them seen once. The V gene is TRBV12-3 or TRBV12-4, the J gene TRBJ1-1, with 11 bases lining up with TRBD1. The source is a female donor with Graves disease. Sequencing was performed on peripheral blood mononuclear cells (PBMCs), taken when the disease was refractory, from a patient treated with antithyroid drugs. This CDR3 reads CASSYGQGATEAFF. CDR3 sequence (DNA): TGTGCCAGCAGCTACGGACAGGGGGCTACTGAAGCTTTCTTT.